This TCR beta chain was obtained from a study of Japanese encephalitis immunity and Zika vaccine responses. About the study: Flavivirus-naive donors were sampled at weeks 2, 6 and 52 after ZPIV. Overall study results and limits: Repertoires grouped by participant, suggesting no public TCRs between individuals. Cross-reactive responses were not traced to individual peptides. Donors pre-vaccinated with JEV, versus YFV, showed higher repertoire similarity across samples.

CFSE-labeled PBMCs were cultured approximately six days with peptide pools, each at 1 ug/mL. Unfixed live CD56-CD19-CD16-CD3+CD4+ CFSE-low cells were sorted as proliferating CD4 T cells. Trimming stripped 5 bases from V and 0 bases from J, with 17 bases between. CDR3 length: 17 amino acids. CDR1 and CDR2 from the germline V gene are SGHVS and FQNEAQ. This clonotype is medium-sized by share. In TCRdb, the 5' RACE reads were re-called with MiXCR into one record per CDR3 protein. The sample gives more than 1,500 distinct CDR3 sequences, 4.5% to 5.5% of which show up once; 28% is in the top ten. The sample was antigen-activated CD4+ T cells from blood, cultured, taken during a Zika inactivated vaccine study. The chain links TRBV7-8 to TRBJ1-5, with D perhaps TRBD1 (5 bases). This receptor was identified in an adult woman who received an inactivated Zika virus vaccine. Here the CDR3 reads CASSLVSRVFSNQPQHF. As DNA, the CDR3 is TGTGCCAGCAGCCTAGTATCCAGGGTTTTTAGCAATCAGCCCCAGCATTTT.